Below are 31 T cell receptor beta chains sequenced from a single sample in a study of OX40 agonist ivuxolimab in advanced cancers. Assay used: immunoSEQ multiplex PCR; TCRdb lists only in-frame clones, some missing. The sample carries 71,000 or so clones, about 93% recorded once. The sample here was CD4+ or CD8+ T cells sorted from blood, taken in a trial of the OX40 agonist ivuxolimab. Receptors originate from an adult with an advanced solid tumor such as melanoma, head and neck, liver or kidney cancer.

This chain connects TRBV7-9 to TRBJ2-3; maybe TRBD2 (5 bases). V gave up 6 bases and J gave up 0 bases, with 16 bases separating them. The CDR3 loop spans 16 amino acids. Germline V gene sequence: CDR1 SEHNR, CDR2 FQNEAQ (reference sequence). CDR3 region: CASRLLNRTSTDTQYF. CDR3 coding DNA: TGTGCCAGCAGGCTCCTAAATCGGACTAGCACAGATACGCAGTATTTT.

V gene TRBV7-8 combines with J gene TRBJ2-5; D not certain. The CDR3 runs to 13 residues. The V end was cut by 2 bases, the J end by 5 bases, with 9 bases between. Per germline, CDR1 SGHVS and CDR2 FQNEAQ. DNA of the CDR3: TGTGCCAGCAGCTTATCCCCTAGGGAGACCCAGTACTTC. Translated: CASSLSPRETQYF.

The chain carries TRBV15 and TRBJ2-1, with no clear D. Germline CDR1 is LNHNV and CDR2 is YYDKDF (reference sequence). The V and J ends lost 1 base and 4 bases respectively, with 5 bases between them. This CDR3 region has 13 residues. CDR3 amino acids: CATSRGPYNEQFF. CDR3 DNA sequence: TGTGCCACCAGCAGAGGACCTTACAATGAGCAGTTCTTC.

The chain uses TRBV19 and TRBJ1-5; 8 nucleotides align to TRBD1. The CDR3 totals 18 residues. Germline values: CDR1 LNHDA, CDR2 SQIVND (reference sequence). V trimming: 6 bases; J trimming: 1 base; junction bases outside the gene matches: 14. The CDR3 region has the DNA TGTGCCAGTAGCATTGGACAGGGTGGGTCTATGAGCAATCAGCCCCAGCATTTT. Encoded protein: CASSIGQGGSMSNQPQHF. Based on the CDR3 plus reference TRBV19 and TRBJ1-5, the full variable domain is DGGITQSPKYLFRKEGQNVTLSCEQNLNHDAMYWYRQDPGQGLRLIYYSQIVNDFQKGDIAEGYSVSREKKESFPLTVTSAQKNPTAFYLCASSIGQGGSMSNQPQHFGDGTRLSIL.

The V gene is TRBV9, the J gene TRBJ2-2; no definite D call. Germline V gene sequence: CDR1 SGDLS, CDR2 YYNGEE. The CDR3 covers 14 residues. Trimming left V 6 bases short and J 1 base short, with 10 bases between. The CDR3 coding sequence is TGTGCCAGCACGCTGGGCGGGAACACCGGGGAGCTGTTTTTT. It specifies CASTLGGNTGELFF.

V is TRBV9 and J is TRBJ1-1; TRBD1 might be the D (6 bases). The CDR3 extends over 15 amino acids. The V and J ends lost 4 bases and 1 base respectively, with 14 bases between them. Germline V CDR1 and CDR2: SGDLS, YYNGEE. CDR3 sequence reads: CASSPKGGTNTEAFF. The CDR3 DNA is TGTGCCAGCAGCCCGAAGGGGGGGACGAACACTGAAGCTTTCTTT.

The CDR3 bases are TGTGCCAGCAGTTATACGTCGGGGGCGGACACCGGGGAGCTGTTTTTT. This encodes CASSYTSGADTGELFF. The chain uses TRBV13 and TRBJ2-2; D could derive from TRBD1 or TRBD2 (6 bases each). This CDR3 comprises 16 residues. The V and J ends lost 6 bases and 3 bases respectively, with 17 bases between them. Germline CDR1 and CDR2: PRHDT and FYEKMQ (reference sequence). The full variable domain, completed using reference TRBV13 and TRBJ2-2, is AAGVIQSPRHLIKEKRETATLKCYPIPRHDTVYWYQQGPGQDPQFLISFYEKMQSDKGSIPDRFSAQQFSDYHSELNMSSLELGDSALYFCASSYTSGADTGELFFGEGSRLTVL.

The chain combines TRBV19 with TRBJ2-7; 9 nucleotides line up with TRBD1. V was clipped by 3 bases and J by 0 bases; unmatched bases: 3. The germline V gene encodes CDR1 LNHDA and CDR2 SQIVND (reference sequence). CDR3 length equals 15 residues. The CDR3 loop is CASSITGGPSYEQYF. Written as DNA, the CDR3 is TGTGCCAGTAGTATTACAGGGGGCCCCTCCTACGAGCAGTACTTC.

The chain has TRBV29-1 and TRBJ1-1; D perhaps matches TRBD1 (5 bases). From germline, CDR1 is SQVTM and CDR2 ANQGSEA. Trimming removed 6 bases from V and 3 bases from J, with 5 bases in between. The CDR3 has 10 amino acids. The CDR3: CSVGDTEAFF. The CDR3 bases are TGCAGCGTAGGGGACACTGAAGCTTTCTTT.

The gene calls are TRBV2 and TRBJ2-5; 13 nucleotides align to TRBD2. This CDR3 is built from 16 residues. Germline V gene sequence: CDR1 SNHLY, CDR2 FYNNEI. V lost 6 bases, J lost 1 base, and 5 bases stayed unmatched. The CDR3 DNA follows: TGTGCCAGCAGCCTTGGGACTAGCGGGATCCAAGAGACCCAGTACTTC. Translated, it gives CASSLGTSGIQETQYF.

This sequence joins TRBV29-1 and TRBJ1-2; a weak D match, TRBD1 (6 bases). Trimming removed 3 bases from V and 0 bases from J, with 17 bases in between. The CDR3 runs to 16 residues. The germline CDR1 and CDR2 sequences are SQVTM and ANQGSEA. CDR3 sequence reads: CSVERAPTGTNYGYTF. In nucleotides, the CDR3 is TGCAGCGTTGAGAGGGCCCCAACAGGGACTAACTATGGCTACACCTTC.

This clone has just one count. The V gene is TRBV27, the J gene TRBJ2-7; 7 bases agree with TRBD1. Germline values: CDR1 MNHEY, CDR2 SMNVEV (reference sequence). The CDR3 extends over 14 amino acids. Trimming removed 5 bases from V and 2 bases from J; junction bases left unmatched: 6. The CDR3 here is CASSAGTATYEQYF. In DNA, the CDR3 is TGTGCCAGCAGTGCCGGGACAGCAACCTACGAGCAGTACTTC.

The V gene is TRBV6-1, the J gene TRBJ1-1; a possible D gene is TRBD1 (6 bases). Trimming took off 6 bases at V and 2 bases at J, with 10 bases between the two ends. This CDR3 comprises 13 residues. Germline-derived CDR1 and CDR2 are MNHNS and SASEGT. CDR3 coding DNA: TGTGCCAGCAGGGGGGCCCTTAACACTGAAGCTTTCTTT. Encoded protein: CASRGALNTEAFF.

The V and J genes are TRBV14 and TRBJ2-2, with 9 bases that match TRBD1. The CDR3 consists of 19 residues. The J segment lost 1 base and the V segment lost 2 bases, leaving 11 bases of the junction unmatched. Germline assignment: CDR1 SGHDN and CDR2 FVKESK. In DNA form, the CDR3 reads TGTGCCAGCAGCCAACTGGGACAGGGAAGGGAGGGGAACACCGGGGAGCTGTTTTTT. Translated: CASSQLGQGREGNTGELFF.

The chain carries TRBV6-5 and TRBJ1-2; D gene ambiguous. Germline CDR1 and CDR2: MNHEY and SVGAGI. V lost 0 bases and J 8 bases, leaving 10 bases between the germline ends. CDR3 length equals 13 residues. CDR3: CASSYSSTRGYTF. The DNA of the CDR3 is TGTGCCAGCAGTTACTCCTCCACACGAGGCTACACCTTC.

The CDR3 DNA is TGTGCCAGCAGACCCGGGGCAGGGTCTGGGGCCAACGTCCTGACTTTC. Translated, it gives CASRPGAGSGANVLTF. The chain joins TRBV13 to TRBJ2-6; D possibly uses TRBD1 or TRBD2 (5 bases each). Trimming removed 6 bases from V and 1 base from J, with 13 bases in between. Germline values: CDR1 PRHDT, CDR2 FYEKMQ (reference sequence). CDR3 size: 16 residues.

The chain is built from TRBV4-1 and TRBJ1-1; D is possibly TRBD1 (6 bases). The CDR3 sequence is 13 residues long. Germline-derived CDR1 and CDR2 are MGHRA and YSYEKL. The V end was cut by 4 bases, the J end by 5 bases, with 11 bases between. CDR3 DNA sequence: TGCGCCAGCAGCCGTACAGGGTTTACTGAAGCTTTCTTT. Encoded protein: CASSRTGFTEAFF.

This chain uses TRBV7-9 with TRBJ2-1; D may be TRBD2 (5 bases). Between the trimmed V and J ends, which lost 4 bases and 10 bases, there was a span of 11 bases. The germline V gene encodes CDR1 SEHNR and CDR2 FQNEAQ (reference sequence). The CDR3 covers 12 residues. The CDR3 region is CASSSDPGEQFF. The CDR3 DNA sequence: TGTGCCAGCAGCTCGGACCCGGGGGAGCAGTTCTTC.

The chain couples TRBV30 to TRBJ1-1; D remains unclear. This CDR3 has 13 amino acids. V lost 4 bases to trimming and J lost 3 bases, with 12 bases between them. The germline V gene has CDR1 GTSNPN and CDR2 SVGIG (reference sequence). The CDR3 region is CAWNFDQDTEAFF. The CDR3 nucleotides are TGTGCCTGGAATTTTGACCAGGACACTGAAGCTTTCTTT.

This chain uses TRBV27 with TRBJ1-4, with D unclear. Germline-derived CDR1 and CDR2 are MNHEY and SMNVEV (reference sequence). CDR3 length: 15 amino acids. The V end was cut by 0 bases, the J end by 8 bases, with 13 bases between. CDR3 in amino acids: CASSLSPGIGEKLFF. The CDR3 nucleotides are TGTGCCAGCAGTTTATCTCCCGGAATTGGAGAAAAACTGTTTTTT.

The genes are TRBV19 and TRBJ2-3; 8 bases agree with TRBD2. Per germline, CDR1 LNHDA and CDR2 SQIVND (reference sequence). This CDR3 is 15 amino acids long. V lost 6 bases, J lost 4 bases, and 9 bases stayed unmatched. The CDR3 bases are TGTGCCAGTAGCCGGGGGGGCGGAGGCGCAGATACGCAGTATTTT. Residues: CASSRGGGGADTQYF.

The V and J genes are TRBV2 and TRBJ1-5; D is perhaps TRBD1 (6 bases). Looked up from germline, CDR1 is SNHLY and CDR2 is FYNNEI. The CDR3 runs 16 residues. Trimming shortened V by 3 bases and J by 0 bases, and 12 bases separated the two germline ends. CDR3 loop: CASSEGGRYSNQPQHF. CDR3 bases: TGTGCCAGCAGTGAGGGGGGGCGGTATAGCAATCAGCCCCAGCATTTT.

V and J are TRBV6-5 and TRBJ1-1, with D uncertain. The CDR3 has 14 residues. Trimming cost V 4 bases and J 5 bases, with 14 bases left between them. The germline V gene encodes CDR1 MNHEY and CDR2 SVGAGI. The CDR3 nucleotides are TGTGCCAGCAGTTTAACCGAGGGTTGGACTGAAGCTTTCTTT. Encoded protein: CASSLTEGWTEAFF.

CDR3 DNA sequence: TGCGCCAGCAGCTACGACAGGGGGCGAAGCTACGAGCAGTACTTC. Its protein is CASSYDRGRSYEQYF. The V call is TRBV5-1, the J call TRBJ2-5, with 10 bases matching TRBD1. The end of the DNA aligns better with TRBJ2-7, so the J call may be wrong. This CDR3 has 15 residues. Germline V gene lookup returns CDR1 SGHRS and CDR2 YFSETQ.

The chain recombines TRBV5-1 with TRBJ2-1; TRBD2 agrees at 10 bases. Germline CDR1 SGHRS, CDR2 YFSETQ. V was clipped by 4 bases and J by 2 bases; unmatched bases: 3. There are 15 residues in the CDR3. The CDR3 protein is CASSPTSGTYNEQFF. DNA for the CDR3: TGCGCCAGCAGCCCTACTAGCGGGACCTACAATGAGCAGTTCTTC.

DNA of the CDR3: TGCAGCGGAGGGGCTGGCACTGAAGCTTTCTTT. Its translation is CSGGAGTEAFF. The rearrangement links TRBV29-1 to TRBJ1-1, with D possibly TRBD1 on 5 matching bases. Per the germline V gene, CDR1 is SQVTM and CDR2 is ANQGSEA. This CDR3 spans 11 amino acids. Trimming shortened V by 7 bases and J by 4 bases, and 10 bases separated the two germline ends.

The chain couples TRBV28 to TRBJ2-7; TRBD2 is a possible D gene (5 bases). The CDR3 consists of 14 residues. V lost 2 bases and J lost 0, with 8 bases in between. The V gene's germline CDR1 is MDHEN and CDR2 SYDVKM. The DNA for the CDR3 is TGTGCCAGCAGTTTAAACGGGGTCTCCTACGAGCAGTACTTC. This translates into CASSLNGVSYEQYF.

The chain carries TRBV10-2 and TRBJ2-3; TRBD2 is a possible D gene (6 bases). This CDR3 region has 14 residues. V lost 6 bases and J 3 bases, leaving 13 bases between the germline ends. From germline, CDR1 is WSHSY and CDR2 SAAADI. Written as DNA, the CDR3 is TGCGCCAGCAGACAGGAGGGATTGACAGATACGCAGTATTTT. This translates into CASRQEGLTDTQYF.

For the CDR3, the DNA is TGCGCCAGTTCCTCGTTGACAGTCCCCCTCTCCTACGAGCAGTACTTC. Translating it yields CASSSLTVPLSYEQYF. This sequence joins TRBV10-2 and TRBJ2-7; D may be TRBD1 (5 bases). This CDR3 is built from 16 residues. Germline CDR1 reads WSHSY; CDR2 reads SAAADI. Trimming took off 9 bases at V and 0 bases at J, with 21 bases between the two ends.

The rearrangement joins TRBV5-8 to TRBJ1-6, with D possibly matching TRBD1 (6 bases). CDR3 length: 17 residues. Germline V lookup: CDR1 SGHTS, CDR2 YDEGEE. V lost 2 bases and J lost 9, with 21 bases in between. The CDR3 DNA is TGTGCCAGCAGCTTAGGTTCTTTGATCAGGGGAACTTCACCCCTCCACTTT. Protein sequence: CASSLGSLIRGTSPLHF. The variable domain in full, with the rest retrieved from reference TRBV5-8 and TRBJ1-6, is EAGVTQSPTHLIKTRGQQATLRCSPISGHTSVYWYQQALGLGLQFLLWYDEGEERNRGNFPPRFSGRQFPNYSSELNVNALELEDSALYLCASSLGSLIRGTSPLHFGNGTRLTVT.

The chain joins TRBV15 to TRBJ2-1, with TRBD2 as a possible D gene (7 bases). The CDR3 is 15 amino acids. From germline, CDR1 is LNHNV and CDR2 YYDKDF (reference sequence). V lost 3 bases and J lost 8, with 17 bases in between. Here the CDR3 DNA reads TGTGCCACCAGCAGGGGAGGGGGTGAGAGCGATGAGCAGTTCTTC. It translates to CATSRGGGESDEQFF. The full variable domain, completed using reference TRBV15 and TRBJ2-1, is DAMVIQNPRYQVTQFGKPVTLSCSQTLNHNVMYWYQQKSSQAPKLLFHYYDKDFNNEADTPDNFQSRRPNTSFCFLDIRSPGLGDTAMYLCATSRGGGESDEQFFGPGTRLTVL.